This T cell receptor (beta chain) came from a study of CD8 T cells in Susac syndrome. On the study more broadly: Patients with Susac syndrome were, at the time of blood collection, therapy-naive, maintained on corticosteroids, or maintained on intravenous immunoglobulin alone.

This CDR3 comprises 15 residues. The V gene's germline CDR1 is SNHLY and CDR2 FYNNEI. V was pared by 7 bases and J by 4 bases, with 9 bases of the junction left unmatched. Study-wide findings and caveats: Clonal expansion was absent from the CD4+ T cell repertoires in Susac syndrome.

TCR beta sequencing covered blood CD8+ and CD4+ T cells. TEMRA cells were FACS-enriched and CD8+ and CD4+ T cells negatively isolated. Details on this clonotype: No antigen is known for it.

Reverse transcription of roughly 0.45 to 1 ug RNA used random hexamers. One entry per CDR3 protein results from TCRdb running MiXCR on the immunoSEQ multiplex PCR reads. Of 71,000 or so distinct CDR3 sequences in the sample, 93% were seen once. Sequencing was carried out using CD4+ T cells from PBMCs. This TCR derives from a human donor with Susac syndrome. This chain links TRBV2 with TRBJ2-2, with 7 bases aligning to TRBD1. CDR3 loop: CASMVSRGSTGELFF. CDR3 bases: TGTGCCAGCATGGTGAGCAGGGGGTCCACCGGGGAGCTGTTTTTT.